This entry is about one T cell receptor (beta chain). CDR1 and CDR2 from the germline V gene are SGHTA and FQGTGA. Trimming shortened V by 0 bases and J by 4 bases, and 12 bases separated the two germline ends. The CDR3 runs to 15 residues. This sample is drawn from a study of blood T cell repertoires in COVID-19. The assay was immunoSEQ multiplex PCR, and TCRdb's table has in-frame clones only and misses some. The table has some 260,000 clones, approximately 80% seen once. This chain joins TRBV7-3 and TRBJ1-1, with D tentatively TRBD1 (6 bases). Sequenced input: peripheral blood. This clonotype was obtained from a man at least 80 years old with acute or convalescent COVID-19. The CDR3 here is CASSLTGGRSTEAFF. DNA for the CDR3: TGTGCCAGCAGCTTAACTGGGGGCAGGTCCACTGAAGCTTTCTTT.